A selection of T cell receptor beta chains follows, all from one sample in a study of T cell responses to AZD1222 COVID-19 vaccine. The assay was immunoSEQ multiplex PCR, and TCRdb's table has in-frame clones only and misses some. The sample yields some 130,000 clones, 75% to 90% seen once. This specimen was peripheral blood, taken on day 0 of AZD1222 vaccination. These receptors all come from an adult in good health. Both conserved end residues are part of each CDR3. Each record gives: D gene, clone size, CDR3 length, J gene, V gene, CDR3 DNA, CDR3 protein. The D gene is left open where the match is weak. Size is omitted from some rows. Given values are once, few, many or a class for expanded clones.

d_gene: TRBD1; abundance: NA; len: 14; j_gene: TRBJ2-7; v_gene: TRBV7-9; CDR3nt: TGTGCCAGCAGCGATCGACAGGGGACAAAGGTGCAGTACTTC; CDR3aa: CASSDRQGTKVQYF
d_gene: NA; abundance: NA; len: 16; j_gene: TRBJ2-1; v_gene: TRBV18; CDR3nt: TGTGCCAGCTCCTCCCCGGAGAAGCTTATCTACAATGAGCAGTTCTTC; CDR3aa: CASSSPEKLIYNEQFF
d_gene: NA; abundance: NA; len: 15; j_gene: TRBJ1-2; v_gene: TRBV7-9; CDR3nt: TGTGCCAGCAGCTTAGGGGGGACACCGGGTATCGGCTACACCTTC; CDR3aa: CASSLGGTPGIGYTF
d_gene: NA; abundance: NA; len: 13; j_gene: TRBJ1-1; v_gene: TRBV7-2; CDR3nt: TGTGCCAGCAGCTTAGGCCCAAAGACTGAAGCTTTCTTT; CDR3aa: CASSLGPKTEAFF
d_gene: TRBD1; abundance: NA; len: 13; j_gene: TRBJ1-5; v_gene: TRBV7-2; CDR3nt: TGTGCCAGCAGCATGGACAGGTATCAGCCCCAGCATTTT; CDR3aa: CASSMDRYQPQHF
d_gene: NA; abundance: NA; len: 14; j_gene: TRBJ2-1; v_gene: TRBV2; CDR3nt: TGTGCCAGCAGTTGGGAACTGATGGTCAATGAGCAGTTCTTC; CDR3aa: CASSWELMVNEQFF
d_gene: TRBD1; abundance: NA; len: 18; j_gene: TRBJ2-1; v_gene: TRBV9; CDR3nt: TGTGCCAGCAGCGTATCACAATGGGTACAGGGGGTCTACAATGAGCAGTTCTTC; CDR3aa: CASSVSQWVQGVYNEQFF
d_gene: NA; abundance: NA; len: 13; j_gene: TRBJ2-2; v_gene: TRBV2; CDR3nt: TGTGCCAGTACACGACAGACGACCGGGGAGCTGTTTTTT; CDR3aa: CASTRQTTGELFF
d_gene: NA; abundance: NA; len: 17; j_gene: TRBJ2-5; v_gene: TRBV23-1; CDR3nt: TGCGCCAGCAGAGACATTACGGTGGATAGGGTATGGGAGACCCAGTACTTC; CDR3aa: CASRDITVDRVWETQYF
d_gene: TRBD1; abundance: once; len: 13; j_gene: TRBJ1-3; v_gene: TRBV10-2; CDR3nt: TGCGCCACCACCCAGGGGGTGGGAAACACCATATATTTT; CDR3aa: CATTQGVGNTIYF
d_gene: NA; abundance: NA; len: 14; j_gene: TRBJ1-3; v_gene: TRBV6-5; CDR3nt: TGTGCCAGCAGTTACATGAGCTCTGGAAACACCATATATTTT; CDR3aa: CASSYMSSGNTIYF
d_gene: NA; abundance: once; len: 15; j_gene: TRBJ1-2; v_gene: TRBV7-9; CDR3nt: TGTGCCAGCAGCCCCCCAGTTACGCCGAACTATGGCTACACCTTC; CDR3aa: CASSPPVTPNYGYTF
d_gene: NA; abundance: NA; len: 16; j_gene: TRBJ1-2; v_gene: TRBV4-3; CDR3nt: TGCGCCAGCAGCCAAGATTGGGACTCCGCGGTGGATGGCTACACCTTC; CDR3aa: CASSQDWDSAVDGYTF
d_gene: NA; abundance: once; len: 15; j_gene: TRBJ1-6; v_gene: TRBV7-2; CDR3nt: TGTGCCAGCAGCTTAGATCGGGGTTGGCATTCACCCCTCCACTTT; CDR3aa: CASSLDRGWHSPLHF
d_gene: NA; abundance: NA; len: 13; j_gene: TRBJ2-7; v_gene: TRBV3-1/TRBV3-2; CDR3nt: TGTGCCAGCACTCGACGCCCAGGGGACGAGCAGTACTTC; CDR3aa: CASTRRPGDEQYF
d_gene: NA; abundance: few; len: 14; j_gene: TRBJ2-1; v_gene: TRBV10-3; CDR3nt: TGTGCCATCACCACTGAGAGCTCCTACAATGAGCAGTTCTTC; CDR3aa: CAITTESSYNEQFF
d_gene: NA; abundance: NA; len: 15; j_gene: TRBJ1-4; v_gene: TRBV25-1; CDR3nt: TGTGCCAGCAGTGGTAGCGACATCTCGAATGAAAAACTGTTTTTT; CDR3aa: CASSGSDISNEKLFF
d_gene: TRBD2; abundance: NA; len: 16; j_gene: TRBJ2-1; v_gene: TRBV7-6; CDR3nt: TGTGCCAGCAGTTCGCTAGCGGGGGCTTTAAGGAATGAGCAGTTCTTC; CDR3aa: CASSSLAGALRNEQFF
d_gene: NA; abundance: once; len: 15; j_gene: TRBJ1-2; v_gene: TRBV2; CDR3nt: TGTGCCAGCACCGCTGAACAGGGACCTAACTATGGCTACACCTTC; CDR3aa: CASTAEQGPNYGYTF
d_gene: NA; abundance: NA; len: 16; j_gene: TRBJ1-1; v_gene: TRBV9; CDR3nt: TGTGCCAGCAGCGTAGGCCTTAGTCAGGAGAACACTGAAGCTTTCTTT; CDR3aa: CASSVGLSQENTEAFF
d_gene: NA; abundance: NA; len: 15; j_gene: TRBJ2-2; v_gene: TRBV7-2; CDR3nt: TGTGCCAGCAGCTTACAGGGGTTAGGCACCGGGGAGCTGTTTTTT; CDR3aa: CASSLQGLGTGELFF
d_gene: TRBD1; abundance: NA; len: 14; j_gene: TRBJ1-6; v_gene: TRBV7-9; CDR3nt: TGTGCCAGCAGCTCCTCAGGGGGCGGAGGCACCCTCCACTTT; CDR3aa: CASSSSGGGGTLHF
d_gene: NA; abundance: once; len: 13; j_gene: TRBJ2-5; v_gene: TRBV5-8; CDR3nt: TGTGCCAGCAGCTTACCGGGGTGGGAGACCCAGTACTTC; CDR3aa: CASSLPGWETQYF
d_gene: NA; abundance: once; len: 18; j_gene: TRBJ2-5; v_gene: TRBV3-1/TRBV3-2; CDR3nt: TGTGCCAGCAGCCCCCTCGGAAATGGAGGGGTGAATACAGCGACCCAGTACTTC; CDR3aa: CASSPLGNGGVNTATQYF